One sample yielded the 13 T cell receptor beta chains listed below, sequenced in a study of Ad26.COV2.S vaccination and SARS-CoV-2 variants. Produced via immunoSEQ multiplex PCR; TCRdb's table is partial and in-frame only. The data contain a few hundred thousand clones, about 91% of them singletons. Regarding treatment: 15 to 20 received Ad26.COV2.S at low or high dose, single or two shots; about five received placebo; per-sample allocation not given. On day 63 after the first injection, vaccine and placebo recipients gave samples. Sequencing was performed on peripheral blood, taken in a trial of Ad26.COV2.S vaccine versus placebo. The origin of the receptors is a person between 18 and 65 years old who received the Ad26.COV2.S COVID-19 vaccine or a placebo.

The chain combines TRBV7-2 with TRBJ2-1; 9 nucleotides agree with TRBD1. Germline assignment: CDR1 SGHTA and CDR2 FQGNSA. The trim removed 6 bases at V and 7 bases at J, leaving 13 bases unmatched. CDR3 length: 16 residues. The CDR3 reads CASSPTGQGGRNEQFF. The CDR3 region has the DNA TGTGCCAGCAGTCCCACGGGACAGGGTGGGAGGAATGAGCAGTTCTTC.

The genes are TRBV11-1 and TRBJ2-7; D is possibly TRBD1 (6 bases). The CDR3 length is 14 residues. Germline CDR1 is SGHAT and CDR2 is FQDESV (reference sequence). Trimming removed 1 base from V and 2 bases from J, with 9 bases in between. The DNA for the CDR3 is TGTGCCAGCAGCTTAGGGCAGGGGCCCTACGAGCAGTACTTC. Its translation: CASSLGQGPYEQYF.

The V call is TRBV30, the J call TRBJ2-5, with 7 bases that match TRBD1. The germline CDR1 and CDR2 sequences are GTSNPN and SVGIG (reference sequence). With V trimmed by 2 bases and J by 3 bases, 6 bases remained unmatched. The CDR3 loop spans 14 amino acids. The CDR3 region is CAWSRGLGEETQYF. CDR3 DNA sequence: TGTGCCTGGAGTAGGGGGCTAGGGGAAGAGACCCAGTACTTC.

The rearrangement uses TRBV7-8 and TRBJ1-1; D gene unclear. The V end was cut by 5 bases, the J end by 2 bases, with 18 bases between. The CDR3 length is 16 residues. The germline V gene has CDR1 SGHVS and CDR2 FQNEAQ. CDR3 DNA sequence: TGTGCCAGCAGCCCAGCGAACCGGGTAATCAACACTGAAGCTTTCTTT. It encodes CASSPANRVINTEAFF.

This sequence joins TRBV11-1 and TRBJ2-3, with D tentatively TRBD2 (6 bases). CDR3 length equals 14 residues. Germline-derived CDR1 and CDR2 are SGHAT and FQDESV (reference sequence). Trimming stripped 5 bases from V and 7 bases from J, with 16 bases between. CDR3: CASSPSNSGYTQYF. For the CDR3, the DNA is TGTGCCAGCAGCCCAAGCAATAGCGGCTATACGCAGTATTTT.

The chain is built from TRBV3-1 (or the pseudogene TRBV3-2) and TRBJ2-1; TRBD1 or TRBD2 may be the D gene (5 bases each). The germline CDR1 and CDR2 sequences are LGHDT and YNNKEL (reference sequence). This CDR3 spans 12 amino acids. Deletions cut 4 bases from V and 10 bases from J, with 11 bases between. This CDR3 is CASSPGWGEQFF. The CDR3 DNA reads TGTGCCAGCAGCCCAGGTTGGGGGGAGCAGTTCTTC.

The genes are TRBV30 and TRBJ2-7; no reliable D call. This CDR3 has 11 amino acids. Germline V gene sequence: CDR1 GTSNPN, CDR2 SVGIG (reference sequence). V was pared by 1 base and J by 4 bases, with 5 bases between. The CDR3 nucleotides read TGTGCCTGGAGTGCCCGTTACGAGCAGTACTTC. Protein product: CAWSARYEQYF.

This clone came up a few times. The chain joins TRBV4-2 to TRBJ2-1, with TRBD1 matching 7 bases. Germline V gene sequence: CDR1 LGHNA, CDR2 YNFKEQ. This CDR3 comprises 14 residues. V gave up 1 base and J gave up 7 bases; unmatched junction bases: 4. Written as DNA, the CDR3 is TGTGCCAGCAGCCAAGGGGGCAGGGGGAATGAGCAGTTCTTC. Translated, it gives CASSQGGRGNEQFF.

This sequence joins TRBV12-3 or TRBV12-4 and TRBJ2-3; D is unresolved. This CDR3 has 13 amino acids. V dropped 6 bases and J dropped 4 bases, with 11 bases sitting between them. The CDR3 sequence: CASSLRGADTQYF. CDR3 sequence (DNA): TGTGCCAGCAGCCTACGAGGAGCAGATACGCAGTATTTT.

The chain is built from TRBV27 and TRBJ2-1, with D perhaps matching TRBD1 or TRBD2 (5 bases each). The CDR3 is 18 residues long. Trimming took off 2 bases at V and 5 bases at J, with 22 bases between the two ends. CDR1 and CDR2 (germline): MNHEY, SMNVEV (reference sequence). The CDR3 coding sequence is TGTGCCAGCAGTTTAGGGGCTCCGCGGGTTCTGGGAAACAATGAGCAGTTCTTC. This gives the protein CASSLGAPRVLGNNEQFF.

This clone was seen just once. This chain joins TRBV7-9 and TRBJ2-1; possible D gene TRBD2, 5 bases. V lost 3 bases and J lost 5, with 20 bases in between. Germline CDR1 SEHNR, CDR2 FQNEAQ (reference sequence). The CDR3 covers 17 residues. CDR3 in DNA: TGTGCCAGCAGCTTCAGACAAGCCTCCGCGGGCCACAATGAGCAGTTCTTC. Protein product: CASSFRQASAGHNEQFF.

The chain links TRBV11-2 to TRBJ2-1; D may match TRBD1 or TRBD2 (6 bases each). V lost 2 bases and J 0 bases, leaving 14 bases between the germline ends. Germline V gene sequence: CDR1 SGHAT, CDR2 FQNNGV. The CDR3 spans 17 residues. CDR3 residues: CASSLTVGGGSYNEQFF. CDR3 coding DNA: TGTGCCAGCAGCTTAACAGTGGGGGGCGGCTCCTACAATGAGCAGTTCTTC.

This chain connects TRBV3-1 (or the pseudogene TRBV3-2) to TRBJ2-7, with no clear D. V gave up 5 bases and J gave up 4 bases, with 9 bases separating them. This CDR3 is 12 amino acids long. Germline CDR1 reads LGHDT; CDR2 reads YNNKEL (reference sequence). The CDR3 reads CASSGLSYEQYF. Here the CDR3 DNA reads TGTGCCAGCAGCGGGCTGAGTTACGAGCAGTACTTC.